The sequence of this T cell receptor beta chain was determined in a study of blood T cells in healthy people across ages. Findings of the study overall: Naive T cell percentage showed a strong correlation with TCR beta diversity.

CDR1 and CDR2 from the germline V gene are SGHRS and YFSETQ. V lost 6 bases and J 5 bases, leaving 18 bases between the germline ends. The CDR3 is made up of 14 amino acids. This clonotype was seen a handful of times. Antigen: not known. The authors isolated at least 7 million PBMCs per sample. It was with a sample-barcoded 5' primer and a J-beta primer mix that a second PCR of about 6 to 12 cycles was run. Using its own MiXCR run on the 5' RACE reads, TCRdb lists one record per CDR3 protein. The table includes about 1.6 million distinct CDR3 sequences, 30% to 35% detected once. The chain carries TRBV5-1 and TRBJ2-7, with D possibly TRBD2 on 6 matching bases. This clonotype was sampled from a woman in her thirties in good health. The source material was blood. CDR3 coding DNA: TGCGCCAGCACCCAGGGCGGGGAATCGCACGAGCAGTACTTC. It yields the protein CASTQGGESHEQYF.